The 16 T cell receptor beta chains listed next were all sequenced from one sample in a study of cytomegalovirus exposure and HLA in healthy donors. Some clones are missing from TCRdb's copy, which holds only in-frame ones; the method was immunoSEQ multiplex PCR. The table lists about 360,000 clones, 70% to 90% of them singletons. The material sequenced was PBMCs. The receptor set was obtained from a woman younger than 30 in good health and CMV-seronegative.

The chain has TRBV6-1 and TRBJ1-1; D remains ambiguous. The germline V and J ends were trimmed by 2 bases and 0 bases, with 10 bases remaining between them. The CDR3 is 15 residues long. Germline V gene lookup returns CDR1 MNHNS and CDR2 SASEGT. The CDR3 DNA reads as TGTGCCAGCAGTGAATACAGCAACTTGAACACTGAAGCTTTCTTT. Translating gives CASSEYSNLNTEAFF.

The chain has TRBV7-3 and TRBJ1-1; D might be TRBD1 (6 bases). The CDR3 runs to 15 residues. Germline V CDR1 and CDR2: SGHTA, FQGTGA. The V end lost 1 base, the J end lost 0 bases, and 9 bases lay between the germline ends. The DNA of the CDR3 is TGTGCCAGCAGCTTAAGGACAGCCGTGAACACTGAAGCTTTCTTT. Its protein is CASSLRTAVNTEAFF.

The V and J genes are TRBV15 and TRBJ2-2; TRBD2 is a possible D gene (6 bases). Trimming pared 0 bases from V and 4 bases from J, leaving 9 bases between. Germline V lookup: CDR1 LNHNV, CDR2 YYDKDF (reference sequence). CDR3 size: 15 residues. The CDR3 protein is CATSRDGGATGELFF. CDR3 nucleotides: TGTGCCACCAGCAGAGACGGCGGGGCCACCGGGGAGCTGTTTTTT.

V and J are TRBV7-9 and TRBJ2-3, with 12 bases aligning to TRBD2. V was clipped by 4 bases and J by 4 bases; unmatched bases: 12. CDR3 length equals 18 residues. Germline lookup yields CDR1 SEHNR and CDR2 FQNEAQ (reference sequence). The CDR3 protein is CASSSFYSTSGSPDTQYF. The CDR3 DNA reads as TGTGCCAGCAGCTCATTCTACTCGACTAGCGGGAGCCCAGATACGCAGTATTTT. The whole variable domain, filled in from reference TRBV7-9 and TRBJ2-3, reads DTGVSQNPRHKITKRGQNVTFRCDPISEHNRLYWYRQTLGQGPEFLTYFQNEAQLEKSRLLSDRFSAERPKGSFSTLEIQRTEQGDSAMYLCASSSFYSTSGSPDTQYFGPGTRLTVL.

The chain recombines TRBV5-4 with TRBJ1-2; no firm D call. Germline V CDR1 and CDR2: SGHNT, YYREEE (reference sequence). This CDR3 is built from 16 residues. The V gene lost 0 bases and the J gene lost 7 bases, with 19 bases spanning the gap. The CDR3 sequence: CASSLAGEMVPGGYTF. DNA for the CDR3: TGTGCCAGCAGCTTGGCTGGTGAGATGGTTCCCGGTGGCTACACCTTC.

The V call is TRBV14, the J call TRBJ2-1, with D perhaps TRBD1 (5 bases). Trimming removed 1 base at V and 8 bases at J, with 15 bases between. The CDR3 consists of 15 residues. Per the germline V gene, CDR1 is SGHDN and CDR2 is FVKESK. For the CDR3, the DNA is TGTGCCAGCAGCCAAGTCCAGGGAAGGGGCGATGAGCAGTTCTTC. Translated: CASSQVQGRGDEQFF.

About this clone: Other DNA sequences within the sample encode an identical CDR3. This chain uses TRBV28 with TRBJ2-7; no reliable D call. The CDR3 totals 13 residues. V shed 1 base and J shed 0 bases, with 4 bases lying between them. Looked up from germline, CDR1 is MDHEN and CDR2 is SYDVKM. The CDR3 here is CASSLSSSYEQYF. In DNA form, the CDR3 reads TGTGCCAGCAGTTTATCCAGCTCCTACGAGCAGTACTTC.

The chain links TRBV18 to TRBJ2-7; D is perhaps TRBD1 (6 bases). CDR3 length: 16 amino acids. From germline, CDR1 is KGHSH and CDR2 LQKENI. Trimming removed 3 bases at V and 2 bases at J, with 17 bases between. The CDR3 DNA reads TGTGCCAGCTCACCGTCTCAATCAGGGGCCCCCTACGAGCAGTACTTC. It encodes CASSPSQSGAPYEQYF. Looking up the rest from reference TRBV18 and TRBJ2-7 gives the full variable domain: NAGVMQNPRHLVRRRGQEARLRCSPMKGHSHVYWYRQLPEEGLKFMVYLQKENIIDESGMPKERFSAEFPKEGPSILRIQQVVRGDSAAYFCASSPSQSGAPYEQYFGPGTRLTVT.

The chain carries TRBV14 and TRBJ1-3; D gene uncertain. Germline V gives CDR1 SGHDN, CDR2 FVKESK. The CDR3 has 14 amino acids. The V end was cut by 4 bases, the J end by 4 bases, with 11 bases between. CDR3 bases: TGTGCCAGCAGCCCGATTGGGCTAGGAAACACCATATATTTT. Its translation is CASSPIGLGNTIYF.

The chain links TRBV28 to TRBJ2-5; a weak D match, TRBD2 (5 bases). V lost 7 bases and J 5 bases, leaving 20 bases between the germline ends. Germline CDR1 reads MDHEN; CDR2 reads SYDVKM. The CDR3 contains 15 residues. The CDR3 nucleotides are TGTGCCAGCATCCCGTTGCTAGGCAGAGGGGAGACCCAGTACTTC. Protein: CASIPLLGRGETQYF.

This sequence joins TRBV5-8 and TRBJ1-2, with D possibly being TRBD1 (6 bases). V lost 0 bases and J lost 2, with 8 bases in between. This CDR3 is 14 amino acids long. Looked up from germline, CDR1 is SGHTS and CDR2 is YDEGEE. This CDR3 is CASSLGQGNYGYTF. The CDR3 DNA follows: TGTGCCAGCAGCTTGGGGCAGGGGAACTATGGCTACACCTTC.

The genes are TRBV10-3 and TRBJ2-3; 8 bases line up with TRBD1. CDR3 length equals 14 residues. The V gene's germline CDR1 is ENHRY and CDR2 SYGVKD. V was pared by 6 bases and J by 4 bases, with 6 bases of the junction left unmatched. The CDR3: CAIRETGDPDTQYF. The CDR3 DNA reads as TGTGCCATCAGAGAGACAGGGGACCCAGATACGCAGTATTTT.

The V call is TRBV28, the J call TRBJ2-3; TRBD2 agrees at 9 bases. The CDR3 has 15 residues. With 8 bases clipped from V and 10 bases from J, the junction kept 16 bases outside the gene matches. Germline V gene sequence: CDR1 MDHEN, CDR2 SYDVKM. CDR3 residues: CASGETGTSPEAQYF. The CDR3 DNA is TGTGCCAGCGGGGAAACCGGGACTAGCCCCGAGGCGCAGTATTTT.

In this sample, this clone turned up a few times. V and J are TRBV7-9 and TRBJ1-2; TRBD1 might be the D (6 bases). The CDR3 contains 12 residues. Germline CDR1 and CDR2: SEHNR and FQNEAQ (reference sequence). The V and J ends lost 5 bases and 8 bases respectively, with 12 bases between them. DNA for the CDR3: TGTGCCAGCAGCCTGGGGGCAGGGGGCTACACCTTC. It is translated as CASSLGAGGYTF.

V usage is TRBV5-1 and J usage is TRBJ2-5; the match to TRBD2 covers 8 bases. The germline V gene has CDR1 SGHRS and CDR2 YFSETQ. CDR3 length equals 15 residues. The V segment lost 4 bases and the J segment 5 bases; nucleotides outside the gene matches: 10. CDR3 bases: TGCGCCAGCAGCCCACTAGCGGTTAGGGTTGAGACCCAGTACTTC. Residues: CASSPLAVRVETQYF. Using reference TRBV5-1 and TRBJ2-5 for the parts outside the CDR3, the full variable domain is KAGVTQTPRYLIKTRGQQVTLSCSPISGHRSVSWYQQTPGQGLQFLFEYFSETQRNKGNFPGRFSGRQFSNSRSEMNVSTLELGDSALYLCASSPLAVRVETQYFGPGTRLLVL.

The chain has TRBV7-2 and TRBJ2-5, with D uncertain. CDR3 length equals 13 residues. CDR1 is SGHTA, CDR2 FQGNSA, per germline. Trimming cost V 3 bases and J 2 bases, with 7 bases left between them. CDR3 sequence: CASSFNRQETQYF. In DNA, the CDR3 is TGTGCCAGCAGCTTTAACAGACAAGAGACCCAGTACTTC.